This TCR beta chain was profiled in a study of prognosis after radiotherapy for stage I lung cancer. Across the study: The patients included over twelve who had newly diagnosed primary stage I lung tumors, along with four or five others who had oligometastatic NSCLC after their primary tumor had been surgically resected. Four patients developed post-radiotherapy distant metastases at median 7 months; about 14 had no significant progression.

About this clonotype: A far larger clone is one base from this, pointing to a likely read error.

Researchers used two-round multiplex PCR to amplify TCR beta CDR3 starting from genomic DNA. Used in first-round PCR were primers specific to each TRBV and TRBJ gene. One entry per CDR3 protein, called by TCRdb with MiXCR from the multiplex PCR reads. The sample consists of approximately 25,000 distinct CDR3 sequences, approximately 44% of them appearing once. Germline V gene sequence: CDR1 MRHNA, CDR2 SNTAGT. CDR3 length: 16 residues. V was cut by 6 bases and J by 5 bases, with 19 bases left in between. This specimen was PBMCs, taken before or after stereotactic body radiation therapy (not recorded which). The source of this sequence is a donor aged 50 or older with non-small cell lung cancer. The V gene is TRBV6-4, the J gene TRBJ1-4; maybe TRBD1 (6 bases). DNA of the CDR3: TGTGCCAGCAGCCCTGACCCCTGGACAGAAAATGAAAAACTGTTTTTT. Amino acid sequence: CASSPDPWTENEKLFF.